The present T cell receptor beta chain was sequenced within a study of sequential checkpoint blockade in melanoma. Study background: First-line arms were nivolumab then ipilimumab, or the reverse, randomized 1:1. After both sequences, patients received maintenance nivolumab.

From germline, CDR1 is SEHNR and CDR2 FQNEAQ (reference sequence). The CDR3 loop spans 14 amino acids. Trimming shortened V by 5 bases and J by 5 bases, and 16 bases separated the two germline ends. Regarding treatment: randomized to nivolumab then ipilimumab (arm A) or the reverse (arm B). Sorted cells were live CD3+CD8+, lacking CD19 and CD56, from PBMCs. The repertoire was sequenced with immunoSEQ multiplex PCR; TCRdb's copy has only in-frame clones and lacks some. The table shows 16,000 or so clones, with around 92% occurring only once. The TCR sequence derives from a human donor with melanoma. Sequencing used CD8+ T cells sorted from blood (inferred from file names), obtained from a patient given nivolumab and ipilimumab in sequence. This chain uses TRBV7-9 with TRBJ2-7; a weak D match, TRBD2 (5 bases). This CDR3 is CASSPQGSIHEQYV. CDR3 nucleotides: TGTGCCAGCAGCCCCCAAGGGAGCATCCACGAGCAGTACGTC.